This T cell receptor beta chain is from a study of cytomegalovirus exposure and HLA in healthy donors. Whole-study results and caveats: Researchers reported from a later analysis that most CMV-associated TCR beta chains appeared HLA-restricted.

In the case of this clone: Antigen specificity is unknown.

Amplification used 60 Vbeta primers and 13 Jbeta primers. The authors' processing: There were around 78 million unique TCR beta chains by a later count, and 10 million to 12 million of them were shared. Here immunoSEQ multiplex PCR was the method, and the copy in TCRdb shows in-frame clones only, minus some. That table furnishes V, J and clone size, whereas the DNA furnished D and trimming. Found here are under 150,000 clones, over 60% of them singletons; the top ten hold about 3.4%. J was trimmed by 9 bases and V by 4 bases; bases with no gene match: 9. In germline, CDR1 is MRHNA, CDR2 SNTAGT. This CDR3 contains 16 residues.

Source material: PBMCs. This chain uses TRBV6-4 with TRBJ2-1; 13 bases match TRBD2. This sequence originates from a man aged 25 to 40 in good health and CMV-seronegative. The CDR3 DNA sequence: TGTGCCAGCAGTGCCCTACTAGCGGGGGGGCCCGGTGAGCAGTTCTTC. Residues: CASSALLAGGPGEQFF.